Shown below are 15 T cell receptor beta chains from a single sample sequenced in a study of blood T cell repertoires in COVID-19 (dated by TCRdb to the early 2020s). The protocol used for the library was the immunoSEQ multiplex PCR assay. TCRdb took this table from immuneACCESS and kept in-frame rearrangements with V and J called. Such tables lack part of the clones; where checked against another copy, unresolved V genes explain under half of the gap, and the rest is unexplained. This sample comprises roughly 150,000 clones, approximately 85% of them detected only once. In total, the top ten clones hold approximately 11% of the sample. The sample comprised peripheral blood. These TCRs come from a man aged 55 to 70 with active or convalescent COVID-19.

The V and J genes are TRBV7-9 and TRBJ1-6; the match to TRBD1 covers 9 bases. The CDR3 consists of 16 residues. CDR1 is SEHNR and CDR2 is FQNEAQ in the germline V gene (reference sequence). V lost 5 bases to trimming and J lost 5 bases; unmatched junction nucleotides: 7. The DNA for the CDR3 is TGTGCCAGCAGCGGACAGGGGCTCCTTGATAATTCACCCCTCCACTTT. Protein: CASSGQGLLDNSPLHF.

This rearrangement joins TRBV28 to TRBJ2-1; no reliable D call. CDR3 length: 14 residues. Germline lookup yields CDR1 MDHEN and CDR2 SYDVKM. Trimming took 7 bases from V and 0 from J, leaving 10 bases between them. CDR3 in DNA: TGTGCCAGCACAAGCACTGACTCCTACAATGAGCAGTTCTTC. This gives the protein CASTSTDSYNEQFF.

The chain links TRBV5-1 to TRBJ2-3; possible D gene TRBD1, 8 bases. Trimming took 4 bases from V and 6 from J, leaving 21 bases between them. From germline, CDR1 is SGHRS and CDR2 YFSETQ. CDR3 size: 16 residues. For the CDR3, the DNA is TGCGCCAGCAGCGTAACAGGGGGAAGAGCGGGGGATACGCAGTATTTT. This encodes CASSVTGGRAGDTQYF.

The rearrangement uses TRBV15 and TRBJ2-2, with 10 bases that match TRBD2. The J segment lost 3 bases and the V segment lost 0 bases, leaving 1 base of the junction unmatched. The CDR3 has 16 residues. The germline V gene encodes CDR1 LNHNV and CDR2 YYDKDF (reference sequence). CDR3 region: CATSRDSGRDTGELFF. In DNA form, the CDR3 reads TGTGCCACCAGCAGAGACAGCGGGAGGGACACCGGGGAGCTGTTTTTT.

V and J are TRBV12-2 and TRBJ1-2; no DNA check was done on the table's D call, TRBD1. TRBV12-2 is a recognized pseudogene. The CDR3 runs 15 residues. The CDR3 region is CASRLKVGQGDGYTF. CDR3 bases: TGTGCAAGTCGCTTAAAGGTGGGACAGGGAGATGGCTACACCTTC.

The chain recombines TRBV6-5 with TRBJ1-4; D might be TRBD1 (5 bases). The germline CDR1 and CDR2 sequences are MNHEY and SVGAGI. Trimming removed 8 bases at V and 5 bases at J, with 15 bases between. This CDR3 has 14 residues. The CDR3 DNA reads as TGTGCCAGCGGGGGGACTGACTGGAATGAAAAACTGTTTTTT. Amino acids: CASGGTDWNEKLFF.

The chain couples TRBV6-5 to TRBJ2-1; TRBD1 aligns across 9 bases. This CDR3 comprises 16 residues. CDR1 is MNHEY and CDR2 is SVGAGI in the germline V gene. The V gene end was trimmed by 4 bases and the J gene end by 5 bases; junction bases not matched to a gene: 9. The CDR3 DNA reads as TGTGCCAGCAGTTGGGTGGCGGGACAGGGACACAATGAGCAGTTCTTC. Translation: CASSWVAGQGHNEQFF.

The chain couples TRBV5-1 to TRBJ1-6, with D maybe TRBD1 (6 bases). The CDR3 covers 16 residues. Germline V gene sequence: CDR1 SGHRS, CDR2 YFSETQ. Trimming stripped 2 bases from V and 10 bases from J, with 19 bases between. The CDR3 sequence: CASSFGQPRSNSPLHF. For the CDR3, the DNA is TGCGCCAGCAGCTTCGGACAGCCCAGGTCAAACTCACCCCTCCACTTT.

This chain links TRBV4-2 with TRBJ2-3, with no clear D. Trimming pared 4 bases from V and 2 bases from J, leaving 10 bases between. CDR1 and CDR2 (germline): LGHNA, YNFKEQ. The CDR3 has 14 residues. In DNA, the CDR3 is TGTGCCAGCAGCCGAGCCCCCCCCACAGATACGCAGTATTTT. It is translated as CASSRAPPTDTQYF.

This clone was found a few times. V gene TRBV6-5 combines with J gene TRBJ2-7; TRBD2 agrees at 7 bases. The CDR3 loop spans 12 amino acids. Looked up from germline, CDR1 is MNHEY and CDR2 is SVGAGI. V lost 8 bases to trimming and J lost 3 bases; unmatched junction nucleotides: 4. As DNA, the CDR3 is TGTGCCAGCGGGCGGGAGTTCTACGAGCAGTACTTC. Translating it yields CASGREFYEQYF.

This clone was seen a few times. The rearrangement links TRBV3-1 (or the pseudogene TRBV3-2) to TRBJ1-1; perhaps TRBD1 as D (5 bases). This CDR3 contains 16 residues. V shed 4 bases and J shed 2 bases, with 17 bases lying between them. Germline V CDR1 and CDR2: LGHDT, YNNKEL (reference sequence). This chain's CDR3 is CASSLRGKGINTEAFF. CDR3 coding DNA: TGTGCCAGCAGCCTCAGAGGTAAGGGGATTAACACTGAAGCTTTCTTT.

This chain joins TRBV2 and TRBJ2-7; 7 bases agree with TRBD2. The V segment lost 8 bases and the J segment 1 base; nucleotides outside the gene matches: 5. Germline V gene lookup returns CDR1 SNHLY and CDR2 FYNNEI. The CDR3 has 13 residues. The chain's CDR3 is CASGGVGSYEQYF. CDR3 DNA: TGTGCCAGCGGGGGGGTCGGTTCCTACGAGCAGTACTTC. Drawing the rest from reference TRBV2 and TRBJ2-7, the complete variable domain is EPEVTQTPSHQVTQMGQEVILRCVPISNHLYFYWYRQILGQKVEFLVSFYNNEISEKSEIFDDQFSVERPDGSNFTLKIRSTKLEDSAMYFCASGGVGSYEQYFGPGTRLTVT.

The chain uses TRBV19 and TRBJ2-2; 8 bases are a match to TRBD1. V shed 6 bases and J 2 bases; nucleotides not matched to a gene: 8. The CDR3 extends over 16 amino acids. Germline CDR1 is LNHDA and CDR2 is SQIVND (reference sequence). CDR3 nucleotides: TGTGCCAGTAGGATTACAGGGGGACCAAACACCGGGGAGCTGTTTTTT. The encoded protein is CASRITGGPNTGELFF.

The chain has TRBV6-1 and TRBJ1-2; D is uncertain. The germline CDR1 and CDR2 sequences are MNHNS and SASEGT. V dropped 2 bases and J dropped 2 bases, with 12 bases sitting between them. This CDR3 has 15 residues. The CDR3, as DNA: TGTGCCAGCAGTGAATTCATGGGCCCCAACTATGGCTACACCTTC. Translating gives CASSEFMGPNYGYTF.

This clone has more than one count but fewer than ten. The J gene is TRBJ1-2, the V gene TRBV7-9, with 8 bases matching TRBD1. The V segment lost 3 bases and the J segment 5 bases; nucleotides outside the gene matches: 8. Germline V gene data show CDR1 as SEHNR and CDR2 as FQNEAQ (reference sequence). The CDR3 runs to 15 residues. The CDR3 spells CASSFGTGTGYGYTF. The CDR3 nucleotides read TGTGCCAGCAGCTTTGGCACAGGGACAGGATATGGCTACACCTTC.